Below are 9 T cell receptor beta chains sequenced from a single sample in a study of OX40 agonist ivuxolimab in advanced cancers. Data came from immunoSEQ multiplex PCR; TCRdb stores just in-frame clones and leaves some out. Of about 46,000 clones listed, around 90% are singletons. Sample: CD4+ or CD8+ T cells sorted from blood, taken in a trial of the OX40 agonist ivuxolimab. The receptor set was obtained from an adult with an advanced solid tumor such as melanoma, head and neck, liver or kidney cancer.

The sample holds one count of this clone. The rearrangement links TRBV10-2 to TRBJ2-2, with D hard to call. The CDR3 totals 12 residues. The V gene lost 7 bases and the J gene lost 0 bases, with 3 bases spanning the gap. In germline, CDR1 is WSHSY, CDR2 SAAADI. The CDR3 spells CASTPNTGELFF. The CDR3 coding sequence is TGCGCCAGCACTCCGAACACCGGGGAGCTGTTTTTT.

This clone is deemed medium-sized (0.01 to 0.1%). The gene calls are TRBV6-1 and TRBJ1-1; tentatively, D is TRBD1 (6 bases). Germline V gene data show CDR1 as MNHNS and CDR2 as SASEGT. The CDR3 spans 14 residues. The V gene lost 1 base and the J gene lost 2 bases, with 8 bases spanning the gap. DNA for the CDR3: TGTGCCAGCAGTGAAGGGACAGTCAACACTGAAGCTTTCTTT. Translating it yields CASSEGTVNTEAFF.

V gene TRBV4-3 combines with J gene TRBJ2-1, with 7 bases aligning to TRBD2. Germline V CDR1 and CDR2: LGHNA, YSLEER. With 1 base clipped from V and 7 bases from J, the junction kept 13 bases outside the gene matches. This CDR3 is 17 amino acids long. The CDR3 bases are TGCGCCAGCAGCCAAGTCAGCCCGCCCCTTAGCGGGAATGAGCAGTTCTTC. It translates to CASSQVSPPLSGNEQFF.

This chain uses TRBV27 with TRBJ1-4; D gene unclear. This CDR3 comprises 16 residues. The germline V gene encodes CDR1 MNHEY and CDR2 SMNVEV (reference sequence). Trimming took 3 bases from V and 4 from J, leaving 15 bases between them. The CDR3 DNA sequence: TGTGCCAGCAGTTTGCGGCCAGGAGGCCTTAATGAAAAACTGTTTTTT. Translating it yields CASSLRPGGLNEKLFF. The entire variable domain, with the rest obtained from reference TRBV27 and TRBJ1-4, is as follows: EAQVTQNPRYLITVTGKKLTVTCSQNMNHEYMSWYRQDPGLGLRQIYYSMNVEVTDKGDVPEGYKVSRKEKRNFPLILESPSPNQTSLYFCASSLRPGGLNEKLFFGSGTQLSVL.

The chain carries TRBV9 and TRBJ1-4; no definite D call. V shed 0 bases and J shed 3 bases, with 9 bases lying between them. CDR1 and CDR2 from the germline V gene are SGDLS and YYNGEE. The CDR3 has 15 amino acids. The CDR3: CASSVEWGANEKLFF. The DNA for the CDR3 is TGTGCCAGCAGCGTAGAGTGGGGAGCTAATGAAAAACTGTTTTTT.

The V and J genes are TRBV6-6 and TRBJ1-5; D gene uncertain. This CDR3 comprises 12 residues. V was clipped by 7 bases and J by 4 bases, with 8 bases between them. In germline, CDR1 is MNHNY, CDR2 SVGAGI (reference sequence). The CDR3 spells CASNSLNQPQHF. The DNA of the CDR3 is TGTGCCAGCAACTCCTTAAATCAGCCCCAGCATTTT.

CDR3: CASSPFGANVLTF. CDR3 sequence (DNA): TGTGCCAGCAGCCCTTTTGGGGCCAACGTCCTGACTTTC. The V and J genes are TRBV5-8 and TRBJ2-6; D is uncertain. Trimming stripped 4 bases from V and 3 bases from J, with 5 bases between. The CDR3 is made up of 13 amino acids. Germline loops: CDR1 SGHTS, CDR2 YDEGEE.

V and J are TRBV7-9 and TRBJ2-1; D gene uncertain. Germline CDR1 SEHNR, CDR2 FQNEAQ (reference sequence). There are 16 residues in the CDR3. The V gene lost 4 bases and the J gene lost 1 base, with 14 bases spanning the gap. The CDR3 DNA reads TGTGCCAGCAGCTCTCGGACCCTTGATTCCTACAATGAGCAGTTCTTC. This sequence encodes CASSSRTLDSYNEQFF.

The rearrangement uses TRBV9 and TRBJ2-5, with D perhaps matching TRBD2 (7 bases). Trimming removed 1 base at V and 2 bases at J, with 12 bases between. This CDR3 has 15 residues. Germline CDR1 and CDR2: SGDLS and YYNGEE. The CDR3 is CASSVWAGAQETQYF. The CDR3 DNA sequence: TGTGCCAGCAGCGTATGGGCGGGGGCTCAAGAGACCCAGTACTTC.